The rows below give T cell receptor beta chains drawn from one sample of a study of T cell responses to AZD1222 COVID-19 vaccine. Libraries were prepared by immunoSEQ multiplex PCR; TCRdb keeps only in-frame clonotypes and omits some of them. Of more than 150,000 clones in the sample, around 92% were seen once. Sequenced material: peripheral blood, taken on day 0 of AZD1222 vaccination. The source is an adult in good health. Each CDR3 is given without its conserved first and last residue. D genes are given only for firm matches. Size values are once, few and many counts, or a class for expanded clones, and some rows have none.

>TRBJ1-1|.|TRBV7-2|.
ASSLEGGLSQETF
>TRBJ1-1|.|TRBV12-3/TRBV12-4|.
ATSVGGRTEAF
>TRBJ2-7|.|TRBV11-2|few
ASSRFGGNEQY
>TRBJ1-5|TRBD1|TRBV5-1|.
ASSSSPGQATPQH
>TRBJ1-3|.|TRBV11-2|.
ASSSPRGKDGNTIY
>TRBJ1-1|.|TRBV5-5|.
ASSLRFANTEAF
>TRBJ1-3|.|TRBV21-1|.
ASSPRGGTWTGNTIY
>TRBJ2-1|TRBD2|TRBV6-5|few
AANSGLAGDEQF
>TRBJ2-3|TRBD1|TRBV29-1|.
SVGTADTQY
>TRBJ2-1|.|TRBV7-3|.
ASSLTTRVEQF
>TRBJ2-2|TRBD2|TRBV5-1|.
ASSLRPLAGDGELF
>TRBJ1-1|.|TRBV6-2/TRBV6-3|.
ASSYSGSPAF
>TRBJ2-3|TRBD1|TRBV6-5|.
ASTPTGWGTDTQY
>TRBJ2-1|.|TRBV27|once
ASTQGNEQF
>TRBJ1-1|.|TRBV29-1|.
SVEQGGGNTEAF
>TRBJ1-1|.|TRBV7-9|.
ASSSSSGEAF
>TRBJ2-7|.|TRBV30|.
AWSSQGMTYEQY
>TRBJ1-1|TRBD1|TRBV4-3|few
ASSQEMSGGTEAF
>TRBJ2-4|TRBD1|TRBV7-9|.
ASSLALVGTGAKNIQY
>TRBJ2-7|.|TRBV7-2|.
ASSSAGSSYEQY
>TRBJ1-5|.|TRBV12-5|.
ASGFTTTALSYQPQH
>TRBJ1-1|.|TRBV5-1|.
ASSWGVENTEAF
>TRBJ2-3|.|TRBV29-1|.
SVEGAGDTQY
>TRBJ1-5|TRBD1|TRBV7-2|.
ASSAGSGGGQPQH
>TRBJ2-3|.|TRBV4-1|.
ASSHTQVGTDTQY
>TRBJ1-1|.|TRBV29-1|.
SVGTPNTEAF
>TRBJ2-1|TRBD2|TRBV20-1|.
SASRWWREDYNEQF
>TRBJ2-3|TRBD2|TRBV6-1|few
ASSELAGDTDTQY
>TRBJ1-2|TRBD1|TRBV28|.
ASSRNNQGAVNYGYT